These 32 T cell receptor beta chains share one sample of origin, sequenced in a study of OX40 agonist ivuxolimab in advanced cancers. Assay used: immunoSEQ multiplex PCR; TCRdb lists only in-frame clones, some missing. Seen here are 70,000 to 85,000 clones, over 85% observed once, and the top ten hold around 10%. Sequencing used CD4+ or CD8+ T cells sorted from blood, obtained in a trial of the OX40 agonist ivuxolimab. Every receptor here comes from an adult with an advanced solid tumor such as melanoma, head and neck, liver or kidney cancer.

V gene TRBV10-3 combines with J gene TRBJ1-1; 9 nucleotides agree with TRBD1. CDR1 and CDR2 from the germline V gene are ENHRY and SYGVKD. With V trimmed by 1 base and J by 5 bases, 8 bases remained unmatched. The CDR3 spans 16 residues. CDR3 bases: TGTGCCATCAGTGAGTTCACCGGGACAGGGAGTACTGAAGCTTTCTTT. Translating gives CAISEFTGTGSTEAFF.

The rearrangement links TRBV4-3 to TRBJ2-7; D remains ambiguous. The germline gives CDR1 LGHNA, CDR2 YSLEER. The CDR3 extends over 14 amino acids. Trimming stripped 4 bases from V and 2 bases from J, with 12 bases between. The DNA of the CDR3 is TGCGCCAGCAGCCCCCCCGGCAGAGCCTACGAGCAGTACTTC. Its translation is CASSPPGRAYEQYF.

J is TRBJ2-1 and V is TRBV9; tentatively, D is TRBD2 (6 bases). CDR3 size: 15 residues. Germline CDR1 and CDR2: SGDLS and YYNGEE. V lost 2 bases to trimming and J lost 9 bases, with 18 bases between them. CDR3 bases: TGTGCCAGCAGCGTTTGGGGAGGACCACGGAGTGAGCAGTTCTTC. Amino acids: CASSVWGGPRSEQFF.

The chain uses TRBV7-3 and TRBJ2-6, with a tentative D call TRBD1 (5 bases). The V end was cut by 3 bases, the J end by 3 bases, with 12 bases between. Germline values: CDR1 SGHTA, CDR2 FQGTGA. CDR3 length: 16 residues. CDR3 sequence: CASSFIDRDGANVLTF. The CDR3 coding sequence is TGTGCCAGCAGCTTCATAGACAGAGATGGGGCCAACGTCCTGACTTTC.

This chain connects TRBV30 to TRBJ1-1, with D possibly matching TRBD1 (6 bases). CDR1 and CDR2 (germline): GTSNPN, SVGIG (reference sequence). The V end was cut by 0 bases, the J end by 6 bases, with 14 bases between. The CDR3 consists of 14 residues. This CDR3 is CAWSVLGSGAEAFF. CDR3 coding DNA: TGTGCCTGGAGTGTACTGGGGTCAGGGGCTGAAGCTTTCTTT.

V is TRBV25-1 and J is TRBJ1-1; D gene ambiguous. The CDR3 extends over 17 amino acids. Deletions cut 5 bases from V and 1 base from J, with 20 bases between. Germline values: CDR1 MGHDK, CDR2 SYGVNS. The CDR3 nucleotides are TGTGCCAGCAGTAGTACTATTCCCGAGACGGGGAACACTGAAGCTTTCTTT. It specifies CASSSTIPETGNTEAFF. Filled out from reference TRBV25-1 and TRBJ1-1, the complete variable domain reads EADIYQTPRYLVIGTGKKITLECSQTMGHDKMYWYQQDPGMELHLIHYSYGVNSTEKGDLSSESTVSRIRTEHFPLTLESARPSHTSQYLCASSSTIPETGNTEAFFGQGTRLTVV.

The J gene is TRBJ2-5, the V gene TRBV13, with 15 bases lining up with TRBD2. Germline loops: CDR1 PRHDT, CDR2 FYEKMQ (reference sequence). This CDR3 is 16 amino acids long. J lost 2 bases, V lost 5 bases, and 3 bases had no gene match. The CDR3 DNA reads TGTGCCAGCAGCCCCGGACTAGCGGGAGGGCAAGAGACCCAGTACTTC. This gives the protein CASSPGLAGGQETQYF.

This clone appeared a single time. This rearrangement joins TRBV11-3 to TRBJ2-4; 9 bases are shared with TRBD2. From germline, CDR1 is SGHNT and CDR2 YENEEA. The CDR3 covers 17 residues. The J segment lost 8 bases and the V segment lost 1 base, leaving 12 bases of the junction unmatched. The CDR3 region has the DNA TGTGCCAGCAGCTTAGTTGATAGCGGGAGAAGATTTGACATTCAGTACTTC. It is translated as CASSLVDSGRRFDIQYF.

The chain links TRBV2 to TRBJ1-3; D gene ambiguous. The CDR3 has 14 amino acids. V was shortened by 7 bases and J by 0 bases, with 10 bases between the two germline ends. The germline V gene encodes CDR1 SNHLY and CDR2 FYNNEI. CDR3 amino acids: CASTPWGSGNTIYF. The CDR3 DNA reads as TGTGCCAGCACCCCATGGGGCTCTGGAAACACCATATATTTT.

In DNA form, the CDR3 reads TGTGCCAGCAGCTTGGGCAGTAGCAATCAGCCCCAGCATTTT. Encoded protein: CASSLGSSNQPQHF. The rearrangement joins TRBV5-6 to TRBJ1-5; D is unresolved. V was shortened by 0 bases and J by 0 bases, with 4 bases between the two germline ends. CDR3 length equals 14 residues. Per germline, CDR1 SGHDT and CDR2 YYEEEE.

The chain uses TRBV11-1 and TRBJ2-7, with 10 bases matching TRBD1. The CDR3 has 14 residues. The J segment lost 2 bases and the V segment lost 5 bases, leaving 3 bases of the junction unmatched. The V gene's germline CDR1 is SGHAT and CDR2 FQDESV (reference sequence). CDR3 region: CASSPGTGAYEQYF. CDR3 DNA sequence: TGTGCCAGCAGCCCAGGGACAGGGGCCTACGAGCAGTACTTC.

This clone was seen a single time. This chain uses TRBV29-1 with TRBJ2-3, with 13 bases that match TRBD2. V was pared by 3 bases and J by 8 bases, with 5 bases of the junction left unmatched. The CDR3 consists of 14 residues. The germline V gene has CDR1 SQVTM and CDR2 ANQGSEA. The CDR3 loop reads CSVDGGTSGITQYF. The CDR3 region has the DNA TGCAGCGTTGATGGTGGGACTAGCGGGATTACGCAGTATTTT.

V gene TRBV5-1 combines with J gene TRBJ1-2; tentatively, D is TRBD1 (5 bases). Germline-derived CDR1 and CDR2 are SGHRS and YFSETQ. Trimming stripped 0 bases from V and 8 bases from J, with 14 bases between. CDR3 length: 14 amino acids. The DNA of the CDR3 is TGCGCCAGCAGCTTGGCCTCAGGGAGCAACGGCTACACCTTC. This sequence encodes CASSLASGSNGYTF.

This chain joins TRBV5-6 and TRBJ2-2; TRBD2 is a possible D gene (5 bases). Deletions cut 2 bases from V and 5 bases from J, with 10 bases between. Germline CDR1 is SGHDT and CDR2 is YYEEEE. This CDR3 spans 14 amino acids. Here the CDR3 DNA reads TGTGCCAGCAGCTTACGGAGCGGAACCGGGGAGCTGTTTTTT. It is translated as CASSLRSGTGELFF.

V usage is TRBV6-4 and J usage is TRBJ2-1; 8 bases agree with TRBD2. From germline, CDR1 is MRHNA and CDR2 SNTAGT. The CDR3 has 16 amino acids. V gave up 0 bases and J gave up 4 bases; unmatched junction bases: 5. The CDR3 is CASSDSGLAGYNEQFF. CDR3 sequence (DNA): TGTGCCAGCAGTGACTCAGGCCTAGCGGGTTACAATGAGCAGTTCTTC.

The chain employs TRBV7-6 and TRBJ2-3; 7 bases match TRBD2. Germline V lookup: CDR1 SGHVS, CDR2 FNYEAQ. Trimming removed 6 bases from V and 1 base from J; junction bases left unmatched: 10. This CDR3 is 16 amino acids long. CDR3 amino acids: CASSPPGGSGTDTQYF. CDR3 nucleotides: TGTGCCAGCAGTCCCCCAGGCGGGAGTGGCACAGATACGCAGTATTTT.

The rearrangement links TRBV7-2 to TRBJ2-1; TRBD2 matches at 8 bases. The CDR3 totals 15 residues. Germline CDR1 reads SGHTA; CDR2 reads FQGNSA. V gave up 1 base and J gave up 7 bases; unmatched junction bases: 6. The DNA for the CDR3 is TGTGCCAGCAGCTTAGGGCCGGGACTAGGGAATGAGCAGTTCTTC. This sequence encodes CASSLGPGLGNEQFF.

This chain connects TRBV10-3 to TRBJ1-1; perhaps TRBD1 as D (6 bases). The CDR3 spans 16 residues. The V gene lost 0 bases and the J gene lost 0 bases, with 11 bases spanning the gap. Germline loops: CDR1 ENHRY, CDR2 SYGVKD. The CDR3 loop reads CAISESRGVMNTEAFF. Written as DNA, the CDR3 is TGTGCCATCAGTGAGTCTAGGGGGGTCATGAACACTGAAGCTTTCTTT.

The gene calls are TRBV13 and TRBJ2-1; D remains unclear. Germline V gene data show CDR1 as PRHDT and CDR2 as FYEKMQ (reference sequence). CDR3 length: 13 amino acids. Trimming stripped 8 bases from V and 5 bases from J, with 13 bases between. Written as DNA, the CDR3 is TGTGCCAGCGTACAAAGGAACGACAATGAGCAGTTCTTC. It codes for CASVQRNDNEQFF.

This chain uses TRBV27 with TRBJ2-2, with D maybe TRBD1 (5 bases). The V and J ends lost 5 bases and 1 base respectively, with 8 bases between them. Germline assignment: CDR1 MNHEY and CDR2 SMNVEV (reference sequence). The CDR3 totals 14 residues. DNA for the CDR3: TGTGCCAGCAGTCCTGGACAGAACACCGGGGAGCTGTTTTTT. Translating gives CASSPGQNTGELFF.

This clone came up once. The CDR3 DNA follows: TGTGCCAGCAGCGTGGGACGGGAGATCTACAATGAGCAGTTCTTC. Protein product: CASSVGREIYNEQFF. This chain connects TRBV9 to TRBJ2-1, with D tentatively TRBD2 (6 bases). V was cut by 2 bases and J by 3 bases, with 12 bases left in between. The CDR3 is 15 residues long. Per the germline V gene, CDR1 is SGDLS and CDR2 is YYNGEE.

The J gene is TRBJ2-7, the V gene TRBV19; 9 bases fit TRBD2. Germline CDR1 reads LNHDA; CDR2 reads SQIVND (reference sequence). With V trimmed by 2 bases and J by 2 bases, 7 bases remained unmatched. The CDR3 runs to 16 residues. In DNA form, the CDR3 reads TGTGCCAGTAGTATAACTCTAGCGGGACTCACCTACGAGCAGTACTTC. Its translation: CASSITLAGLTYEQYF.

The chain has TRBV28 and TRBJ2-5, with TRBD1 matching 8 bases. The V gene end was trimmed by 5 bases and the J gene end by 5 bases; junction bases not matched to a gene: 10. CDR1 is MDHEN and CDR2 is SYDVKM in the germline V gene. The CDR3 covers 15 residues. The CDR3 DNA reads as TGTGCCAGCAGTCCCGGGACAGGCCGAGGGGAGACCCAGTACTTC. Protein sequence: CASSPGTGRGETQYF.

This sequence joins TRBV19 and TRBJ2-6; no reliable D call. The CDR3 is 15 amino acids. Germline loops: CDR1 LNHDA, CDR2 SQIVND (reference sequence). Trimming removed 2 bases from V and 0 bases from J, with 5 bases in between. The CDR3 DNA reads TGTGCCAGTAGTATATGGAGCTCTGGGGCCAACGTCCTGACTTTC. Amino acids: CASSIWSSGANVLTF.

The chain combines TRBV7-9 with TRBJ2-7; TRBD2 matches 10 bases. The V gene end was trimmed by 2 bases and the J gene end by 5 bases; junction bases not matched to a gene: 9. CDR1 and CDR2 (germline): SEHNR, FQNEAQ (reference sequence). This CDR3 region has 16 residues. This chain's CDR3 is CASSLYSGRERNEQYF. As DNA, the CDR3 is TGTGCCAGCAGCTTATACAGCGGGAGGGAAAGAAACGAGCAGTACTTC.

V and J are TRBV2 and TRBJ2-5; tentatively, D is TRBD2 (5 bases). This CDR3 contains 13 residues. V shed 6 bases and J shed 3 bases, with 11 bases lying between them. Germline V gives CDR1 SNHLY, CDR2 FYNNEI. The CDR3 region is CASRRRAEETQYF. The CDR3 region has the DNA TGTGCCAGCAGGCGGCGGGCGGAAGAGACCCAGTACTTC.

This clone appeared once. This rearrangement joins TRBV9 to TRBJ2-3; maybe TRBD1 (5 bases). Germline V gives CDR1 SGDLS, CDR2 YYNGEE. The CDR3 totals 18 residues. Trimming removed 0 bases from V and 2 bases from J, with 19 bases in between. The CDR3 protein is CASSVDERTPPFTDTQYF. The CDR3 DNA follows: TGTGCCAGCAGCGTAGATGAAAGGACACCTCCCTTCACAGATACGCAGTATTTT.

The J gene is TRBJ1-1, the V gene TRBV4-3, with 10 positions matching TRBD1. Germline V gives CDR1 LGHNA, CDR2 YSLEER. This CDR3 spans 16 amino acids. V dropped 1 base and J dropped 0; count of bases not matched to a gene: 2. The CDR3 bases are TGCGCCAGCAGCCAAGGGACAGGGGGGATGAACACTGAAGCTTTCTTT. The encoded protein is CASSQGTGGMNTEAFF.

The V and J genes are TRBV6-6 and TRBJ2-7, with 8 bases fitting TRBD2. From germline, CDR1 is MNHNY and CDR2 SVGAGI (reference sequence). This CDR3 has 12 amino acids. Losses at the gene ends were 10 bases for V and 2 bases for J; bases not matched to a gene: 4. Here the CDR3 reads CATTGLAYEQYF. The CDR3 bases are TGTGCCACTACGGGACTAGCCTACGAGCAGTACTTC.

V and J are TRBV28 and TRBJ2-1; weak D call: TRBD2 (6 bases). The CDR3 has 14 residues. Germline CDR1 MDHEN, CDR2 SYDVKM. V was trimmed by 3 bases and J by 8 bases, leaving 14 bases between them. This chain's CDR3 is CASSFRLRDDEQFF. The CDR3 coding sequence is TGTGCCAGCAGTTTTCGACTGCGGGATGATGAGCAGTTCTTC.

The chain couples TRBV21-1 to TRBJ2-7; the table's D call of TRBD2 was not tested on the DNA. TRBV21-1 is deemed a pseudogene. The CDR3 is 15 amino acids. DNA of the CDR3: TGTGCCAGCAGCATAAAGGAGCGCTACGGGGGGGAGCAGTACTTC. This gives the protein CASSIKERYGGEQYF.

The V call is TRBV9, the J call TRBJ2-5, with 9 bases that match TRBD2. Germline V CDR1 and CDR2: SGDLS, YYNGEE. Germline trimming cut 0 bases from V and 11 bases from J; bases unmatched to any gene: 8. There are 14 residues in the CDR3. As DNA, the CDR3 is TGTGCCAGCAGCGTAGCGCTGACTAGCGGTAAGCAGTACTTC. Its translation: CASSVALTSGKQYF.